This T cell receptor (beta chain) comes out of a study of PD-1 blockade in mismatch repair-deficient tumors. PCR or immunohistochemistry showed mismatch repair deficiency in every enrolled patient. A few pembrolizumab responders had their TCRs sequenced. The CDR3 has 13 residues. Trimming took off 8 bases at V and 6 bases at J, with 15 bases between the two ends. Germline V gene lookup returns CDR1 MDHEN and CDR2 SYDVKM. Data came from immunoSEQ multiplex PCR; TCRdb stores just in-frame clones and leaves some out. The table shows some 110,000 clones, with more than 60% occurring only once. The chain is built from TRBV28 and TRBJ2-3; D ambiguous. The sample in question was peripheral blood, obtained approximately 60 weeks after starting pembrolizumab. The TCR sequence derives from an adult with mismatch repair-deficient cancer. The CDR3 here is CASGWTRRDTQYF. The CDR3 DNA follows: TGTGCCAGCGGTTGGACCCGGCGGGATACGCAGTATTTT.